One sample yielded the 5 T cell receptor beta chains listed below, sequenced in a study of blood T cell repertoires in COVID-19. Assay: immunoSEQ multiplex PCR; the TCRdb copy retains only in-frame clones and omits some. The sample includes 55,000 to 60,000 clones, roughly three quarters of them seen just once. The sample taken for sequencing was peripheral blood. The receptors come from a man between 50 and 59 years old with active or convalescent COVID-19.

J is TRBJ2-1 and V is TRBV19; 9 nucleotides align to TRBD1. V lost 3 bases, J lost 7 bases, and 4 bases stayed unmatched. The CDR3 is 14 amino acids. The germline CDR1 and CDR2 sequences are LNHDA and SQIVND (reference sequence). CDR3 sequence: CASSMGQGVNEQFF. The CDR3 DNA sequence: TGTGCCAGTAGTATGGGACAGGGCGTTAATGAGCAGTTCTTC.

The chain has TRBV5-5 and TRBJ2-4; no reliable D call. This CDR3 spans 14 amino acids. V was pared by 4 bases and J by 0 bases, with 8 bases between. From germline, CDR1 is SGHKS and CDR2 YYEKEE (reference sequence). The CDR3 DNA sequence: TGTGCCAGCAGCGGAGTGGGAGCCAAAAACATTCAGTACTTC. This sequence encodes CASSGVGAKNIQYF.

The chain's CDR3 is CASSLGLARAYNEQFF. The CDR3 nucleotides are TGTGCCAGCAGCTTGGGACTAGCGCGGGCGTACAATGAGCAGTTCTTC. The genes are TRBV5-4 and TRBJ2-1; 8 bases agree with TRBD2. Germline CDR1 reads SGHNT; CDR2 reads YYREEE (reference sequence). The V segment lost 0 bases and the J segment 4 bases; nucleotides outside the gene matches: 6. The CDR3 length is 16 residues.

The V gene is TRBV11-1, the J gene TRBJ1-1; D is possibly TRBD1 (5 bases). Trimming removed 5 bases from V and 3 bases from J, with 16 bases in between. The CDR3 totals 15 residues. Germline assignment: CDR1 SGHAT and CDR2 FQDESV (reference sequence). CDR3: CASSINQGSDTEAFF. The DNA of the CDR3 is TGTGCCAGCAGCATAAACCAGGGTTCGGACACTGAAGCTTTCTTT.

The chain carries TRBV6-1 and TRBJ1-1, with D hard to call. CDR3 length: 12 residues. V dropped 10 bases and J dropped 0 bases, with 9 bases sitting between them. Germline V lookup: CDR1 MNHNS, CDR2 SASEGT. The CDR3 DNA reads TGTGCCACCGTGAACATGAACACTGAAGCTTTCTTT. Translated, it gives CATVNMNTEAFF.